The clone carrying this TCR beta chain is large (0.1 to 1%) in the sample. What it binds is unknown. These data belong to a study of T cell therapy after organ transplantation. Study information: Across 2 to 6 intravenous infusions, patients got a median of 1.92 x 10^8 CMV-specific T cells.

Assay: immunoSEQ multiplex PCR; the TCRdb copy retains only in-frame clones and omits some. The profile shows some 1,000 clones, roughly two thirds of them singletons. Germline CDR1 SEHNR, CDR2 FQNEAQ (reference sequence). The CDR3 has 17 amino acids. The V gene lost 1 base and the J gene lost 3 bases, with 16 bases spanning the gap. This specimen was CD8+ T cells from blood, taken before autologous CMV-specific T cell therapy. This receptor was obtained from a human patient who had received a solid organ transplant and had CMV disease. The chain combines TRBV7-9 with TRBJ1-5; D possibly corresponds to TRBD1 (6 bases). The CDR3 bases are TGTGCCAGCAGCTTAGGTGTAGCGGACAGATTCAATCAGCCCCAGCATTTT. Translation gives CASSLGVADRFNQPQHF.